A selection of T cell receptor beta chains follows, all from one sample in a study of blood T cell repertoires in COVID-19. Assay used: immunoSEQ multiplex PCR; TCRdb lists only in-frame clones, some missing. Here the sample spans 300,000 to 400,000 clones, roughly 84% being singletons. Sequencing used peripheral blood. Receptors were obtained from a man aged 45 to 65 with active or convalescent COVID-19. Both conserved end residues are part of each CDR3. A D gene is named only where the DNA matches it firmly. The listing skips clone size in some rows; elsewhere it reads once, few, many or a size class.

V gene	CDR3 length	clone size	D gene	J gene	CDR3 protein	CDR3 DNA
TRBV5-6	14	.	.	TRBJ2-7	CASSSSGGLYEQYF	TGTGCCAGCAGCTCCTCGGGGGGCTTATACGAGCAGTACTTC
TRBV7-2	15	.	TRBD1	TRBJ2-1	CASSWDSSSYNEQFF	TGTGCCAGCAGCTGGGACAGCAGCTCCTACAATGAGCAGTTCTTC
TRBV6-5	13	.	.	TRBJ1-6	CASSPNPGSPLHF	TGTGCCAGCAGTCCAAATCCGGGGTCACCCCTCCACTTT
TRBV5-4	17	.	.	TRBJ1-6	CASSLGARGSYNSPLHF	TGTGCCAGCAGCTTGGGGGCCAGGGGCTCCTATAATTCACCCCTCCACTTT
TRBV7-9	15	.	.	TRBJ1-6	CASSLIAGGGSPLHF	TGTGCCAGCAGCTTAATTGCCGGGGGAGGTTCACCCCTCCACTTT
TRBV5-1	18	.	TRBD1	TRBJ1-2	CASSLGTGRDRGLNGYTF	TGCGCCAGCAGCTTGGGGACAGGGCGGGACCGCGGATTAAATGGCTACACCTTC
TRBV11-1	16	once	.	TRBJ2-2	CASSFPWAENTGELFF	TGTGCCAGCAGCTTCCCTTGGGCAGAAAACACCGGGGAGCTGTTTTTT
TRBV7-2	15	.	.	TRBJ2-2	CASSRTGSNTGELFF	TGTGCCAGCAGCCGCACAGGGAGTAACACCGGGGAGCTGTTTTTT
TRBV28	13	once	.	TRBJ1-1	CASSLRDSREAFF	TGTGCCAGCAGTTTGAGAGACAGCCGTGAAGCTTTCTTT
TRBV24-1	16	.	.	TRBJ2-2	CATSSPEVPNTGELFF	TGTGCCACCTCTTCCCCTGAGGTCCCTAACACCGGGGAGCTGTTTTTT
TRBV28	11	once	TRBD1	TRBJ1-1	CASSLTGKSFF	TGTGCCAGCAGTTTGACAGGGAAGTCTTTCTTT
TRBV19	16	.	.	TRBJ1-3	CASSDGSDNSGNTIYF	TGTGCCAGTAGTGATGGCAGCGATAACTCTGGAAACACCATATATTTT
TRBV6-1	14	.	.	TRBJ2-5	CASSDRGPAQTQYF	TGTGCCAGCAGTGACAGGGGCCCTGCACAGACCCAGTACTTC
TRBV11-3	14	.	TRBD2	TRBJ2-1	CASSLGTSGNEQFF	TGTGCCAGCAGCTTAGGGACTAGCGGTAATGAGCAGTTCTTC
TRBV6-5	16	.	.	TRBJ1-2	CASSYGSMAGNYGYTF	TGTGCCAGCAGTTACGGGTCCATGGCGGGAAACTATGGCTACACCTTC
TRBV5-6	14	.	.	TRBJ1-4	CASSSTDANEKLFF	TGTGCCAGCAGTTCGACAGACGCAAATGAAAAACTGTTTTTT
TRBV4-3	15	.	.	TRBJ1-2	CASSPVGESNYGYTF	TGCGCCAGCAGCCCGGTTGGGGAGAGTAACTATGGCTACACCTTC